This passage covers 11 T cell receptor beta chains from one sample sequenced in a study of cytomegalovirus exposure and HLA in healthy donors. The PCR employed 60 Vbeta primers together with 13 Jbeta primers. This table comes from immunoSEQ multiplex PCR, and its TCRdb copy is limited to in-frame clones, with some not included. Of roughly 100,000 clones listed, roughly three quarters are singletons. Sequencing input: PBMCs. The receptors stem from a female donor in good health and CMV-seronegative.

J is TRBJ1-4 and V is TRBV6-5; 7 bases match TRBD1. The CDR3 covers 15 residues. V shed 0 bases and J 3 bases; nucleotides not matched to a gene: 1. The germline V gene has CDR1 MNHEY and CDR2 SVGAGI. In DNA form, the CDR3 reads TGTGCCAGCAGTTACTCCGGACAGGCTAATGAAAAACTGTTTTTT. It translates to CASSYSGQANEKLFF.

The V gene is TRBV29-1, the J gene TRBJ2-7; the match to TRBD1 covers 9 bases. V was clipped by 1 base and J by 3 bases; unmatched bases: 4. This CDR3 comprises 14 residues. CDR1 SQVTM and CDR2 ANQGSEA come from the germline V gene. The CDR3 DNA is TGCAGCGTTGAAGCCGGGACAGGGAGCTACGAGCAGTACTTC. This codes for CSVEAGTGSYEQYF.

Written as DNA, the CDR3 is TGTGCCAGCAGCTTGGACAGGGGTTCCTATGGCTACACCTTC. This encodes CASSLDRGSYGYTF. The chain is built from TRBV5-4 and TRBJ1-2; 7 bases are shared with TRBD1. Germline V CDR1 and CDR2: SGHNT, YYREEE (reference sequence). This CDR3 is 14 amino acids long. J lost 4 bases, V lost 0 bases, and 3 bases had no gene match.

This chain uses TRBV19 with TRBJ2-7; TRBD2 is a possible D gene (5 bases). The CDR3 is 15 amino acids. In germline, CDR1 is LNHDA, CDR2 SQIVND (reference sequence). V lost 2 bases and J 0 bases, leaving 11 bases between the germline ends. Written as DNA, the CDR3 is TGTGCCAGTAGTATACGGGATTCTAGCTCCTACGAGCAGTACTTC. Translated, it gives CASSIRDSSSYEQYF.

The chain combines TRBV28 with TRBJ2-5, with D maybe TRBD2 (5 bases). CDR3 size: 13 residues. Germline CDR1 reads MDHEN; CDR2 reads SYDVKM. Trimming took 5 bases from V and 0 from J, leaving 7 bases between them. CDR3 nucleotides: TGTGCCAGCAGTGGACTGTACCAAGAGACCCAGTACTTC. Its translation: CASSGLYQETQYF.

The V gene is TRBV19, the J gene TRBJ2-5, with D unclear. Germline-derived CDR1 and CDR2 are LNHDA and SQIVND (reference sequence). The V end lost 5 bases, the J end lost 1 base, and 8 bases lay between the germline ends. This CDR3 region has 13 residues. CDR3 protein: CASSLNFQETQYF. In nucleotides, the CDR3 is TGTGCCAGTAGTCTTAACTTCCAAGAGACCCAGTACTTC.

This clone was detected only a few times. The chain is built from TRBV10-2 and TRBJ1-2; 8 positions agree with TRBD1. CDR1 WSHSY and CDR2 SAAADI come from the germline V gene. After removal of 4 bases from V and 6 bases from J, the junction contained 10 bases not matched to a gene. The CDR3 runs 15 residues. CDR3 in DNA: TGCGCCAGCAGTGCGTACGGGGCAGGGGGCGATGGCTACACCTTC. It encodes CASSAYGAGGDGYTF.

This clone was recorded a few times. This chain uses TRBV27 with TRBJ1-2; D possibly corresponds to TRBD1 (5 bases). The CDR3 totals 13 residues. CDR1 and CDR2 from the germline V gene are MNHEY and SMNVEV (reference sequence). Trimming left V 6 bases short and J 5 bases short, with 13 bases between. CDR3 sequence: CASRSDSPYGYTF. The CDR3 DNA reads as TGTGCCAGCAGATCTGACAGCCCTTATGGCTACACCTTC.

This clone was found once. The chain combines TRBV28 with TRBJ2-5, with a weak D call TRBD2 (6 bases). V shed 7 bases and J shed 7 bases, with 13 bases lying between them. The CDR3 is 12 residues long. CDR1 MDHEN and CDR2 SYDVKM come from the germline V gene. CDR3 amino acids: CASTWAGGTQYF. The CDR3, as DNA: TGTGCCAGCACATGGGCCGGGGGGACCCAGTACTTC.

The genes are TRBV7-2 and TRBJ1-3; D call uncertain. V lost 1 base, J lost 2 bases, and 9 bases lay in between. The CDR3 loop spans 15 amino acids. CDR1 and CDR2 (germline): SGHTA, FQGNSA. The CDR3 nucleotides are TGTGCCAGCAGCTTAGGGACTATAGCTGGAAACACCATATATTTT. It is translated as CASSLGTIAGNTIYF.

Only one count was recorded for this clone. The chain employs TRBV7-2 and TRBJ2-3; 10 bases agree with TRBD2. Germline V gene lookup returns CDR1 SGHTA and CDR2 FQGNSA. The CDR3 has 18 amino acids. V dropped 3 bases and J dropped 2; count of bases not matched to a gene: 11. The CDR3 nucleotides are TGTGCCAGCAGCTTCCAGGTCAGCGGGGGGGCCCTCACAGATACGCAGTATTTT. It specifies CASSFQVSGGALTDTQYF.